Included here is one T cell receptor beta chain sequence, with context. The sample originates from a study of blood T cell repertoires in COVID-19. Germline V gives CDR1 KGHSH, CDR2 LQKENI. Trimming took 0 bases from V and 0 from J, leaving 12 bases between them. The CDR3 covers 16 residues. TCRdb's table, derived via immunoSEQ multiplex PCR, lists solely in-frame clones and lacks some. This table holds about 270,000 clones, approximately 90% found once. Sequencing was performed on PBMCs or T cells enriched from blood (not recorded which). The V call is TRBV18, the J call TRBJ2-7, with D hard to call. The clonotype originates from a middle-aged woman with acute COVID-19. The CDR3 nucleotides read TGTGCCAGCTCACCACCGGCGGCCGGAAACTCCTACGAGCAGTACTTC. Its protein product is CASSPPAAGNSYEQYF.